Listed below are T cell receptor beta chains from one sample, sequenced in a study of T cell repertoires in cytomegalovirus infection. No antigen has been identified for these receptors. TCRdb independently ran MiXCR on the reads; one entry per CDR3 protein. Of hundreds of thousands of distinct CDR3 sequences in the sample, around 32% were seen once. Specimen: cultured CD8+ T cells from PBMCs, collected from culture after CMV antigen stimulation. These receptors all come from a human donor in good health (CMV status not recorded). Some clones in this sample may be carry-over from other donors' samples. The CDR3 runs from the conserved cysteine through the conserved F or W. A D gene is named only where the DNA matches it firmly.

j_call cdr3_length v_call d_call cdr3_aa
TRBJ1-4 13 TRBV7-9 - CASSLVTDEKLFF
TRBJ1-6 14 TRBV2 - CASSDSKHNSPLHF
TRBJ1-1 12 TRBV10-3 TRBD1 CAISRDRESFWF
TRBJ2-1 18 TRBV5-4 TRBD2 CASSLGAGTSGWYNEQFF
TRBJ1-5 15 TRBV20-1 - CSASLLRASNQPQHF
TRBJ1-2 14 TRBV6-5 TRBD1 CASSPTGPAVSETF
TRBJ2-3 16 TRBV18 - CASSPPTGTRTDTQYF
TRBJ1-5 16 TRBV7-9 - CASSLVGEKGNQPQHF
TRBJ2-1 16 TRBV5-1 TRBD1 CASSSRAGGFGNEQFF
TRBJ2-7 16 TRBV27 - CASSLNGGPSIYEQYF
TRBJ2-1 16 TRBV5-4 TRBD2 CASSGGLAGGSEEQFF
TRBJ2-1 14 TRBV19 - CASSTLHGGNEQFF
TRBJ1-5 16 TRBV12-3/TRBV12-4 - CASSLYRIGRNQPQHF
TRBJ2-1 15 TRBV4-1 TRBD2 CASSQRSGGLSEQFF
TRBJ2-1 14 TRBV9 TRBD2 CASSDTSGVDEQFF
TRBJ1-1 12 TRBV6-6 - CASRGVGTEAFF
TRBJ1-2 14 TRBV27 TRBD1 CASSTWDRSYGYTF